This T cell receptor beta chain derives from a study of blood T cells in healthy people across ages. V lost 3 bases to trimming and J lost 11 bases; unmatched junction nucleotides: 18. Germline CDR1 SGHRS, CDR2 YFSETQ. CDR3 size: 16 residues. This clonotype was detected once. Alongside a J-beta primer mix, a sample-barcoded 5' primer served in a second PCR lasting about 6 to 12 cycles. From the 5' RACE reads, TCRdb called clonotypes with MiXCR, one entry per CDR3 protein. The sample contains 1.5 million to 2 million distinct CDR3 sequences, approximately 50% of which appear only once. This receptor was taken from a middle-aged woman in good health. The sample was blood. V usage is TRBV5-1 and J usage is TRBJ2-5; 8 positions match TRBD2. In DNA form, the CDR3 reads TGCGCCAGCAGCTGGGGCCCGGGAGGGATTGGGAATGAGCAGTACTTC. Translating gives CASSWGPGGIGNEQYF.